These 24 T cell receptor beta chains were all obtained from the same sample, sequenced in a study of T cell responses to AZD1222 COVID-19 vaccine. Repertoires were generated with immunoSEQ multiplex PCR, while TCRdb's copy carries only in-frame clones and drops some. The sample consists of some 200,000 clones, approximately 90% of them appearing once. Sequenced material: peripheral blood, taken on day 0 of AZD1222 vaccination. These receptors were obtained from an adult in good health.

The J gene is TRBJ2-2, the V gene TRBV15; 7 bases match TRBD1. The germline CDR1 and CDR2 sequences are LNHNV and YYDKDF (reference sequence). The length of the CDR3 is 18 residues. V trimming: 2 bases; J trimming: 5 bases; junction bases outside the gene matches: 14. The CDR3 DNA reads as TGTGCCACCAGCAGAAAGGGGAATTCTCGACAGGGAACCGGGGAGCTGTTTTTT. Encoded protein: CATSRKGNSRQGTGELFF.

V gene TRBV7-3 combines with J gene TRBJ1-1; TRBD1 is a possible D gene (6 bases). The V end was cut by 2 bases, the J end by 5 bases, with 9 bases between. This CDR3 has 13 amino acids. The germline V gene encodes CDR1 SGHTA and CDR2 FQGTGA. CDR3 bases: TGTGCCAGCAGCTTATGGGGGCGGACTGAAGCTTTCTTT. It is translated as CASSLWGRTEAFF. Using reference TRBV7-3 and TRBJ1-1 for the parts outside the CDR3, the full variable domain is GAGVSQTPSNKVTEKGKYVELRCDPISGHTALYWYRQSLGQGPEFLIYFQGTGAADDSGLPNDRFFAVRPEGSVSTLKIQRTERGDSAVYLCASSLWGRTEAFFGQGTRLTVV.

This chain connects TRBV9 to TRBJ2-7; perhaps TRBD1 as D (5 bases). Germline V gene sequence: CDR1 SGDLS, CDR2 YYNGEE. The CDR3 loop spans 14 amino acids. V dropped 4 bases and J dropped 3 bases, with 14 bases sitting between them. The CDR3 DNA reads TGTGCCAGCAGCCCCGACAGCTGGGGCTACGAGCAGTACTTC. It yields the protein CASSPDSWGYEQYF.

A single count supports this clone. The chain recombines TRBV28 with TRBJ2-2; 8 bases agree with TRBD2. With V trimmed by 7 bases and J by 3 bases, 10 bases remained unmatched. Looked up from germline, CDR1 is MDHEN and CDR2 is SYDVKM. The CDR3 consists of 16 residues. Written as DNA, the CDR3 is TGTGCCAGCACCCCTATACCGGGGGGGGACACCGGGGAGCTGTTTTTT. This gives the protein CASTPIPGGDTGELFF.

The DNA for the CDR3 is TGTGCCAGCAGTTTAGGCTCCTCCCTCTATGGCTACACCTTC. The encoded protein is CASSLGSSLYGYTF. This sequence joins TRBV27 and TRBJ1-2; D is unclear. The CDR3 loop spans 14 amino acids. CDR1 and CDR2 from the germline V gene are MNHEY and SMNVEV (reference sequence). Between the trimmed V and J ends, which lost 2 bases and 4 bases, there was a span of 11 bases.

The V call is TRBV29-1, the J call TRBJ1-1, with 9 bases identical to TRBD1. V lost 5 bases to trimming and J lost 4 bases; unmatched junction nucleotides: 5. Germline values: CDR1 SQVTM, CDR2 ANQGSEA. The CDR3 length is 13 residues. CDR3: CSVWDRVGTEAFF. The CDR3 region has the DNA TGCAGCGTTTGGGACAGGGTAGGCACTGAAGCTTTCTTT.

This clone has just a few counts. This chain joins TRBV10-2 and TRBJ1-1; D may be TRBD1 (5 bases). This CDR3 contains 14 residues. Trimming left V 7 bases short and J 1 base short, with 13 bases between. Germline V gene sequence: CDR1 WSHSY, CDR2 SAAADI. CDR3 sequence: CASTQGPENTEAFF. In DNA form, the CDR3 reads TGCGCCAGCACGCAGGGCCCGGAGAACACTGAAGCTTTCTTT.

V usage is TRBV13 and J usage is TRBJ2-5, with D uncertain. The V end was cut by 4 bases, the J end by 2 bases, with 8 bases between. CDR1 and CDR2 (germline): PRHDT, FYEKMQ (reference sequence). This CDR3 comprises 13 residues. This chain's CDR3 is CASSSPEQETQYF. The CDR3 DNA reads TGTGCCAGCAGCTCCCCCGAGCAAGAGACCCAGTACTTC.

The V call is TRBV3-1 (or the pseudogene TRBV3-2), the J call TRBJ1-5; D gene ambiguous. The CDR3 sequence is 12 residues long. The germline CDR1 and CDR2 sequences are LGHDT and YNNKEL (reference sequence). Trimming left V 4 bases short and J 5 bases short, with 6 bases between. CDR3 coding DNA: TGTGCCAGCAGCCTGGGCGATCAGCCCCAGCATTTT. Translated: CASSLGDQPQHF.

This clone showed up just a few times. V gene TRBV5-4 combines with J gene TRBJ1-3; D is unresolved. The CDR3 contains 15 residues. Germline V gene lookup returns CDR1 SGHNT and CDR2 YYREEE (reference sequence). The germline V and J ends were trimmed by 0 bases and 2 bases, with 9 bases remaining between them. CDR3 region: CASSLAPKPGNTIYF. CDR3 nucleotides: TGTGCCAGCAGCTTGGCTCCCAAGCCTGGAAACACCATATATTTT.

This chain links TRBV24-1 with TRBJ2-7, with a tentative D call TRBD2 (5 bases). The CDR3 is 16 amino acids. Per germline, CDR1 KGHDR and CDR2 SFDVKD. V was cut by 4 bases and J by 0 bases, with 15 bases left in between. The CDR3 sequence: CATSELGELISYEQYF. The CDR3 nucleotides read TGTGCCACCAGTGAGCTTGGGGAGTTGATCTCCTACGAGCAGTACTTC.

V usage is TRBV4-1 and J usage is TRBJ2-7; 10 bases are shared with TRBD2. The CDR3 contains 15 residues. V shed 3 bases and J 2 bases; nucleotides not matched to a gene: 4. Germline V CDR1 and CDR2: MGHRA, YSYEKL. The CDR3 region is CASSHRLAGTYEQYF. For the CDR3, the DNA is TGCGCCAGCAGCCACCGACTAGCGGGTACCTACGAGCAGTACTTC.

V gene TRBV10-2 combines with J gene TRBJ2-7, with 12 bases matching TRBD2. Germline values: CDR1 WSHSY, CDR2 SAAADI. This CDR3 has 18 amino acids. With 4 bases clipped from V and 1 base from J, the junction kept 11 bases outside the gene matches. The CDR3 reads CASSGARGLAGPSYEQYF. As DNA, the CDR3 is TGCGCCAGCAGTGGGGCCCGGGGACTAGCGGGCCCTTCCTACGAGCAGTACTTC.

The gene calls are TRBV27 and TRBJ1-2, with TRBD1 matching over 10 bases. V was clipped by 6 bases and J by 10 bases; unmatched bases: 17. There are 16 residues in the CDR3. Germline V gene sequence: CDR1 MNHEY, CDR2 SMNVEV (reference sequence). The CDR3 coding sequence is TGTGCCAGCAGCCTTAGCCGGGACAGGGGATGGAAGGACTACACCTTC. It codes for CASSLSRDRGWKDYTF.

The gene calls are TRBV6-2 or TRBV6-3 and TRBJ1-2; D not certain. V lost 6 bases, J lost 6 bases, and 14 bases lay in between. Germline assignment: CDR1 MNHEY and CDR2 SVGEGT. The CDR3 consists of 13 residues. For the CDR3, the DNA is TGTGCCAGCAGCAAAATGGGCCCTAATGGCTACACCTTC. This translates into CASSKMGPNGYTF.

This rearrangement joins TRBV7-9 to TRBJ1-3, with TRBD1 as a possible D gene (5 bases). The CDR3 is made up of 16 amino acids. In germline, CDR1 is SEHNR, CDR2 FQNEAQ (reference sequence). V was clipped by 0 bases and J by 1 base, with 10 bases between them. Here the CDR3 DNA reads TGTGCCAGCAGCTTAGCGGGGGGAGTATCTGGAAACACCATATATTTT. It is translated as CASSLAGGVSGNTIYF.

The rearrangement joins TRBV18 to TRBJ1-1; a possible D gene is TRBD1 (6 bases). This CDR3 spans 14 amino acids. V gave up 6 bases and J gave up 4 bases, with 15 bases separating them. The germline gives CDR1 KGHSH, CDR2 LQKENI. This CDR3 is CASSQQGLITEAFF. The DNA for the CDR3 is TGTGCCAGCTCTCAACAGGGCTTGATCACTGAAGCTTTCTTT.

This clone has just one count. This CDR3 reads CATSRDIQRADEQFF. CDR3 DNA: TGTGCCACCAGCAGAGATATTCAGAGGGCCGATGAGCAGTTCTTC. V and J are TRBV15 and TRBJ2-1, with D possibly being TRBD2 (5 bases). CDR3 length: 15 residues. The V gene lost 0 bases and the J gene lost 8 bases, with 14 bases spanning the gap. The germline V gene encodes CDR1 LNHNV and CDR2 YYDKDF (reference sequence).

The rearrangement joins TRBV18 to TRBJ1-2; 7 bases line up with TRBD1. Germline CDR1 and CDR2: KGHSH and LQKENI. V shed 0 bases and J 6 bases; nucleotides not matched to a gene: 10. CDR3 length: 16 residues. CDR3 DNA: TGTGCCAGCTCACCACCACGGATACAGGGGAATGATGGCTACACCTTC. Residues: CASSPPRIQGNDGYTF.

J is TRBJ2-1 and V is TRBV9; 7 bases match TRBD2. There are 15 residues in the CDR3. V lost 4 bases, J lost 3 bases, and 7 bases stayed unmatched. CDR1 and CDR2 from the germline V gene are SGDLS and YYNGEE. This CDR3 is CASSLRLAGYNEQFF. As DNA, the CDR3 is TGTGCCAGCAGCCTCCGACTAGCCGGCTACAATGAGCAGTTCTTC.

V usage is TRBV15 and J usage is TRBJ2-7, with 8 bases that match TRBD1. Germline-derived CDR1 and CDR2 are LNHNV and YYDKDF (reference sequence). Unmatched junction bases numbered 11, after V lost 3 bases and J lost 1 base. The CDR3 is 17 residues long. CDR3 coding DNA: TGTGCCACCAGCAGGTACCACTTTCGACAGGGGTCCTACGAGCAGTACTTC. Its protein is CATSRYHFRQGSYEQYF. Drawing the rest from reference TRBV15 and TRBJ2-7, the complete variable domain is DAMVIQNPRYQVTQFGKPVTLSCSQTLNHNVMYWYQQKSSQAPKLLFHYYDKDFNNEADTPDNFQSRRPNTSFCFLDIRSPGLGDTAMYLCATSRYHFRQGSYEQYFGPGTRLTVT.

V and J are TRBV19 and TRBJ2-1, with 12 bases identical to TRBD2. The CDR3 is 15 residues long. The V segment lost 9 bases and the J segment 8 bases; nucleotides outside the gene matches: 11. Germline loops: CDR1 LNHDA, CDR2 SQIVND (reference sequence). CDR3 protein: CASKATSGSVYEQFF. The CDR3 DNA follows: TGTGCCAGCAAAGCGACTAGCGGGAGTGTCTATGAGCAGTTCTTC.

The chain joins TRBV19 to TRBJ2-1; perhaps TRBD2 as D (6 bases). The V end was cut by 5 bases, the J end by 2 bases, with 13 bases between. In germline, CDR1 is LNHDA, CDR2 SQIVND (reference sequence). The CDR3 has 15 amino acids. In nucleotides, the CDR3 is TGTGCCAGTAGTCCGGGGGTCGTGGCCTACAATGAGCAGTTCTTC. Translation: CASSPGVVAYNEQFF.

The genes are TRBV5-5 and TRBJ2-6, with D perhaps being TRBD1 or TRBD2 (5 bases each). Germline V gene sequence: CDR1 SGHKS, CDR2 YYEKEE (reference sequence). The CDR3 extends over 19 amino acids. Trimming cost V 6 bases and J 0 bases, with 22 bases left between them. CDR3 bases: TGTGCCAGCAATATTGGTACGGGACGAGGGCCCTCTGGGGCCAACGTCCTGACTTTC. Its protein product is CASNIGTGRGPSGANVLTF.